This T cell receptor beta chain was observed in a study of OX40 agonist ivuxolimab in advanced cancers. At the level of the study: Three partial responders included one hepatocellular carcinoma patient and two cutaneous melanoma patients. General study results and limits: In general, CD8+ T cells held more expanded clones than CD4+ did, on average.

Regarding this clone: Its antigen is as yet unknown.

Autoimmune disease history or systemic immunosuppression disqualified patients. The V gene's germline CDR1 is SGHDT and CDR2 YYEEEE. The CDR3 is made up of 15 amino acids. The V end lost 6 bases, the J end lost 2 bases, and 17 bases lay between the germline ends. Produced via immunoSEQ multiplex PCR; TCRdb's table is partial and in-frame only. The sample lists some 78,000 clones, about 90% occurring once. Sequenced material: CD4+ or CD8+ T cells sorted from blood, taken in a trial of the OX40 agonist ivuxolimab. This TCR came from an adult with an advanced solid tumor such as melanoma, head and neck, liver or kidney cancer. The chain employs TRBV5-6 and TRBJ1-2, with D possibly TRBD1 on 5 matching bases. The CDR3 protein is CASTGGEGLNYGYTF. Here the CDR3 DNA reads TGTGCCAGCACCGGCGGAGAGGGACTGAACTATGGCTACACCTTC.